The T cell receptor beta chain described here comes from a study of blood T cells in healthy people across ages. The CDR3 runs to 16 residues. Trimming shortened V by 2 bases and J by 12 bases, and 23 bases separated the two germline ends. Per the germline V gene, CDR1 is SGHTA and CDR2 is FQGTGA. The use of a sample-barcoded 5' primer and a J-beta primer mix characterized a second PCR of roughly 7 to 11 cycles. TCRdb recomputed calls from the 5' RACE reads with MiXCR, one row per CDR3 protein. The table lists more than 450,000 distinct CDR3 sequences, 27% of them singletons, with about 3.3% in the top ten. The same sample was also used in a study of T cells of mothers and their children.

This chain connects TRBV7-3 to TRBJ2-4; D may be TRBD1 (6 bases). Sequencing used blood. The receptor was isolated from a boy aged 2 to 10 in good health. CDR3 coding DNA: TGTGCCAGCAGCTTAGTTTACAAGACAGGCTGGTGGGCTCAGTACTTC. Its protein is CASSLVYKTGWWAQYF.